This T cell receptor (beta chain) derives from a study of control samples from healthy donors and cancer patients. Germline V gene lookup returns CDR1 DFQATT and CDR2 SNEGSKA (reference sequence). This CDR3 is 19 amino acids long. Unmatched junction bases numbered 16, after V lost 3 bases and J lost 0 bases. Sequenced by immunoSEQ multiplex PCR; TCRdb stores in-frame clones only, minus some. This sample has some 49,000 clones, with 85% to 95% found just once. V usage is TRBV20-1 and J usage is TRBJ1-5, with 8 bases fitting TRBD1. The TCR originated in a man in his thirties or forties with colorectal cancer. Sequences were obtained from PBMCs. The CDR3 bases are TGCAGTGCTAGTCGGACAGGGCTCGGGGACTCCCATAGCAATCAGCCCCAGCATTTT. As protein: CSASRTGLGDSHSNQPQHF.